This TCR beta chain was identified in a study of Ad26.COV2.S vaccination and SARS-CoV-2 variants. Study overall: Ad26.COV2.S was injected intramuscularly once or twice, 56 days apart.

In regard to this clone: The antigen is unknown.

Points from the study as a whole: Vaccinees reportedly had broad spike-specific CD8+ and CD4+ T cell responses.

The CDR3 is 14 residues long. The germline gives CDR1 SGHTA, CDR2 FQGTGA. V lost 5 bases and J 3 bases, leaving 12 bases between the germline ends. Libraries were prepared by immunoSEQ multiplex PCR; TCRdb keeps only in-frame clonotypes and omits some of them. This sample carries about 280,000 clones, around 87% of them seen once, and the ten largest clones take around 3%. Treatment of the sample: roughly 18 received Ad26.COV2.S at low or high dose, single or two shots; five or six received placebo; per-sample allocation not given. Sampling was performed 63 days after the first vaccine or placebo injection.

The source is a person between 18 and 65 years old who received the Ad26.COV2.S COVID-19 vaccine or a placebo. The specimen was peripheral blood, collected in a trial of Ad26.COV2.S vaccine versus placebo. This rearrangement joins TRBV7-3 to TRBJ2-3; D might be TRBD1 (6 bases). CDR3 nucleotides: TGTGCCAGCAGCCGAACAGGGTTAACAGATACGCAGTATTTT. This gives the protein CASSRTGLTDTQYF.